The 28 T cell receptor beta chains below were found in one sample sequenced in a study of T cell repertoires in cytomegalovirus infection (dated by TCRdb to the late 2010s). This sample was sequenced with an Illumina HiSeq 1500. The public sequencing data were trimmed at Q25 with fastp and processed into clonotypes with MiXCR by TCRdb, which kept only in-frame beta chains. Here each entry gathers all rows of one CDR3 protein and keeps the most common genes and DNA. For this sample there are some 390,000 distinct CDR3 sequences; approximately 18% appear just once. Under 9% of the sample goes to the ten largest clones. The sample comprised PBMCs. The receptors stem from a human donor in good health (CMV status not recorded). Some clones in this sample may be carry-over from other donors' samples.

This clonotype was detected ten times or more. The CDR3 protein is CASSFPPGQVDSPLHF. In nucleotides, the CDR3 is TGTGCCAGCAGCTTTCCCCCCGGACAGGTGGATTCACCCCTCCACTTT. The rearrangement joins TRBV7-2 to TRBJ1-6; 7 bases map to TRBD1. V dropped 3 bases and J dropped 8; count of bases not matched to a gene: 10. Germline-derived CDR1 and CDR2 are SGHTA and FQGNSA. The CDR3 runs to 16 residues. Looking up the rest from reference TRBV7-2 and TRBJ1-6 gives the full variable domain: GAGVSQSPSNKVTEKGKDVELRCDPISGHTALYWYRQSLGQGLEFLIYFQGNSAPDKSGLPSDRFSAERTGGSVSTLTIQRTQQEDSAVYLCASSFPPGQVDSPLHFGNGTRLTVT.

This clonotype was counted only a few times. The chain recombines TRBV28 with TRBJ1-2; 7 bases map to TRBD1. J gave up 2 bases and V 10 bases, and 1 base lay outside the gene matches. Germline V lookup: CDR1 MDHEN, CDR2 SYDVKM. The CDR3 consists of 11 residues. The chain's CDR3 is CAIQGNYGYTF. The CDR3 DNA follows: TGTGCCATACAGGGGAACTATGGCTACACCTTC.

This clonotype was recorded at least ten times. The V gene is TRBV7-2, the J gene TRBJ2-3; TRBD2 agrees at 7 bases. The germline CDR1 and CDR2 sequences are SGHTA and FQGNSA. The CDR3 spans 14 residues. Germline trimming cut 6 bases from V and 0 bases from J; bases unmatched to any gene: 3. This CDR3 is CASRSGASTDTQYF. The CDR3 DNA reads as TGTGCCAGCAGAAGCGGGGCCAGCACAGATACGCAGTATTTT.

This clonotype was counted between two and nine times. This chain links TRBV7-2 with TRBJ2-1; weak D call: TRBD2 (5 bases). V was trimmed by 2 bases and J by 2 bases, leaving 10 bases between them. The CDR3 is 15 amino acids. Germline V gene data show CDR1 as SGHTA and CDR2 as FQGNSA. CDR3 sequence (DNA): TGTGCCAGCAGCTTATATGTCGGGACCTACAATGAGCAGTTCTTC. Its translation: CASSLYVGTYNEQFF. Full variable domain (outside the CDR3, taken from reference TRBV7-2 and TRBJ2-1): GAGVSQSPSNKVTEKGKDVELRCDPISGHTALYWYRQSLGQGLEFLIYFQGNSAPDKSGLPSDRFSAERTGGSVSTLTIQRTQQEDSAVYLCASSLYVGTYNEQFFGPGTRLTVL.

This clonotype was detected a few times. The gene calls are TRBV28 and TRBJ2-7, with 8 positions matching TRBD2. Trimming cost V 3 bases and J 5 bases; bases outside gene matches: 9. The CDR3 covers 15 residues. Germline lookup yields CDR1 MDHEN and CDR2 SYDVKM. CDR3 in amino acids: CASSLIRGGVDEQYF. DNA for the CDR3: TGTGCCAGCAGTTTGATACGGGGGGGTGTCGACGAGCAGTACTTC.

This clonotype appeared many times. V is TRBV14 and J is TRBJ2-5; perhaps TRBD2 as D (6 bases). From germline, CDR1 is SGHDN and CDR2 FVKESK. V shed 0 bases and J shed 7 bases, with 15 bases lying between them. The CDR3 has 15 residues. The CDR3 nucleotides read TGTGCCAGCAGCCAAGATAGCGGAGGCCTCGCGACCCAGTACTTC. Protein sequence: CASSQDSGGLATQYF.

This clonotype came up many times. This CDR3 reads CASSYYRYSEAFF. DNA for the CDR3: TGTGCCAGCAGCTACTACAGGTATAGTGAAGCTTTCTTT. The chain has TRBV7-2 and TRBJ1-1; TRBD1 might be the D (5 bases). The CDR3 is made up of 13 amino acids. Germline-derived CDR1 and CDR2 are SGHTA and FQGNSA. Trimming took off 4 bases at V and 7 bases at J, with 13 bases between the two ends.

The chain combines TRBV7-9 with TRBJ2-1, with 7 bases identical to TRBD1. Germline V gene lookup returns CDR1 SEHNR and CDR2 FQNEAQ (reference sequence). The CDR3 consists of 15 residues. The trim removed 0 bases at V and 6 bases at J, leaving 5 bases unmatched. CDR3 sequence (DNA): TGTGCCAGCAGCTTAGCACAGGGGAAGAGCAATGAGCAGTTCTTC. The encoded protein is CASSLAQGKSNEQFF.

This clonotype was recorded a few times. The chain joins TRBV7-9 to TRBJ1-1; D remains ambiguous. The CDR3 consists of 14 residues. Looked up from germline, CDR1 is SEHNR and CDR2 is FQNEAQ (reference sequence). V was shortened by 0 bases and J by 1 base, with 6 bases between the two germline ends. Here the CDR3 reads CASSLAQANTEAFF. CDR3 in DNA: TGTGCCAGCAGCTTAGCTCAGGCGAACACTGAAGCTTTCTTT.

This clonotype was seen a handful of times. The chain's CDR3 is CASSSERVPGYTF. In nucleotides, the CDR3 is TGTGCCAGCAGCTCCGAACGGGTCCCGGGCTACACCTTC. The chain recombines TRBV27 with TRBJ1-2, with no clear D. Germline CDR1 and CDR2: MNHEY and SMNVEV (reference sequence). This CDR3 contains 13 residues. Between the trimmed V and J ends, which lost 6 bases and 8 bases, there was a span of 16 bases.

The sample holds a few counts of this clonotype. This rearrangement joins TRBV20-1 to TRBJ2-2; D possibly corresponds to TRBD1 (6 bases). Germline V gene lookup returns CDR1 DFQATT and CDR2 SNEGSKA (reference sequence). Between the trimmed V and J ends, which lost 5 bases and 5 bases, there was a span of 15 bases. The CDR3 loop spans 14 amino acids. The CDR3 reads CSAAPGQITGELFF. The CDR3 DNA reads as TGCAGTGCTGCTCCGGGACAAATAACCGGGGAGCTGTTTTTT.

The V and J genes are TRBV12-3 or TRBV12-4 and TRBJ2-7, with TRBD1 matching 7 bases. This CDR3 contains 13 residues. V lost 6 bases, J lost 2 bases, and 4 bases stayed unmatched. Here the CDR3 reads CASRITGAYEQYF. Written as DNA, the CDR3 is TGTGCCAGCAGAATAACAGGGGCCTACGAGCAGTACTTC.

Concerning this clonotype: A much larger clone is a single base away; this may be a read error. The CDR3 carries no conserved terminal phenylalanine or tryptophan, so it likely arises from a read error. The V call is TRBV19, the J call TRBJ2-1, with D possibly matching TRBD2 (5 bases). Germline V gene data show CDR1 as LNHDA and CDR2 as SQIVND (reference sequence). This CDR3 has 12 residues. V was clipped by 6 bases and J by 3 bases, with 6 bases between them. CDR3 in amino acids: CASRGSYNEQFL. DNA of the CDR3: TGTGCCAGTAGGGGGAGCTACAATGAGCAGTTCTTA.

This clonotype was seen at least ten times. The rearrangement links TRBV7-8 to TRBJ2-3, with D possibly matching TRBD2 (6 bases). Germline-derived CDR1 and CDR2 are SGHVS and FQNEAQ. Trimming removed 2 bases at V and 2 bases at J, with 20 bases between. The CDR3 covers 18 residues. The CDR3, as DNA: TGTGCCAGCAGCTTAAGGGGCGGGGTCGAGGTCCCCACAGATACGCAGTATTTT. This codes for CASSLRGGVEVPTDTQYF.

This clonotype was detected ten times or more. The chain uses TRBV6-2 or TRBV6-3 and TRBJ2-3; TRBD2 aligns across 7 bases. The germline V gene has CDR1 MNHEY and CDR2 SVGEGT. The junction had 19 bases not matched to a gene; V was cut back by 0 bases and J by 4 bases. CDR3 length: 20 residues. CDR3 nucleotides: TGTGCCAGCAGTTACTCACCAACGGTATCTGGCACTAGCGACGCAGATACGCAGTATTTT. As protein: CASSYSPTVSGTSDADTQYF.

The CDR3 sequence is CSAFGGETQYF. The CDR3 DNA reads TGCAGTGCTTTCGGGGGAGAGACCCAGTACTTC. The chain employs TRBV20-1 and TRBJ2-5; tentatively, D is TRBD2 (6 bases). V lost 5 bases to trimming and J lost 4 bases, with 8 bases between them. This CDR3 comprises 11 residues. In germline, CDR1 is DFQATT, CDR2 SNEGSKA (reference sequence).

The table lists this clonotype with many counts. The chain recombines TRBV10-3 with TRBJ2-7; TRBD2 is a possible D gene (6 bases). The V gene's germline CDR1 is ENHRY and CDR2 SYGVKD. Trimming shortened V by 4 bases and J by 0 bases, and 13 bases separated the two germline ends. The CDR3 runs to 15 residues. This CDR3 reads CAISVRASASYEQYF. The CDR3 DNA reads TGTGCCATCAGTGTCAGGGCTAGCGCCTCCTACGAGCAGTACTTC.

V is TRBV4-3 and J is TRBJ2-1, with 13 bases lining up with TRBD2. The CDR3 totals 16 residues. Germline CDR1 is LGHNA and CDR2 is YSLEER. The junction had 5 bases not matched to a gene; V was cut back by 1 base and J by 8 bases. CDR3 DNA: TGCGCCAGCAGCCAAGGGGCACTAGCGGGAGGGTATGAGCAGTTCTTC. Translation: CASSQGALAGGYEQFF.

The genes are TRBV7-9 and TRBJ1-4; 8 bases are a match to TRBD1. The CDR3 is 17 residues long. Germline CDR1 and CDR2: SEHNR and FQNEAQ (reference sequence). Trimming cost V 11 bases and J 8 bases; bases outside gene matches: 22. The CDR3 protein is CAASREGQGTIREKLFF. CDR3 DNA: TGTGCCGCTTCTCGGGAAGGACAGGGCACGATAAGGGAAAAACTGTTTTTT.

The J gene is TRBJ1-1, the V gene TRBV20-1; D is perhaps TRBD1 (5 bases). Trimming removed 2 bases from V and 3 bases from J, with 13 bases in between. This CDR3 has 14 amino acids. Germline CDR1 DFQATT, CDR2 SNEGSKA (reference sequence). CDR3 nucleotides: TGCAGTGCTAGAACCCCGGGACGGCACACTGAAGCTTTCTTT. It is translated as CSARTPGRHTEAFF.

This clonotype has only a few counts. The rearrangement joins TRBV15 to TRBJ2-1, with TRBD2 as a possible D gene (6 bases). The CDR3 has 14 amino acids. The germline V gene encodes CDR1 LNHNV and CDR2 YYDKDF (reference sequence). Trimming stripped 5 bases from V and 0 bases from J, with 8 bases between. The chain's CDR3 is CATSRRGSYNEQFF. The CDR3 DNA follows: TGTGCCACCAGCCGGCGGGGCTCCTACAATGAGCAGTTCTTC.

This clonotype was detected once. The chain combines TRBV7-2 with TRBJ2-7; D is possibly TRBD2 (8 bases). The length of the CDR3 is 17 residues. Trimming stripped 5 bases from V and 2 bases from J, with 22 bases between. The germline V gene has CDR1 SGHTA and CDR2 FQGNSA. The CDR3, as DNA: TGTGCCAGCAGCCGGGGGGGGGGGGCAGGGGGTGCCTACGAGCAGTACTTC. Its protein product is CASSRGGGAGGAYEQYF.

J is TRBJ2-1 and V is TRBV30, with no clear D. Germline V lookup: CDR1 GTSNPN, CDR2 SVGIG (reference sequence). This CDR3 has 16 amino acids. The germline V and J ends were trimmed by 6 bases and 4 bases, with 22 bases remaining between them. DNA for the CDR3: TGTGCCTGTAAAACACTTCAGGCTAAGGCTTACAATGAGCAGTTCTTC. Translation: CACKTLQAKAYNEQFF.

This clonotype was seen once. The V gene is TRBV2, the J gene TRBJ2-7; D may be TRBD1 (6 bases). Per the germline V gene, CDR1 is SNHLY and CDR2 is FYNNEI. V was pared by 5 bases and J by 6 bases, with 14 bases between. The length of the CDR3 is 13 residues. In nucleotides, the CDR3 is TGTGCCAGCAGTAAGGGACCGACAGGCGAGCAGTACTTC. It codes for CASSKGPTGEQYF.

This clonotype was counted many times. The genes are TRBV7-2 and TRBJ2-3, with 9 bases aligning to TRBD2. The trim removed 5 bases at V and 6 bases at J, leaving 3 bases unmatched. Germline loops: CDR1 SGHTA, CDR2 FQGNSA. The length of the CDR3 is 13 residues. CDR3 in DNA: TGTGCCAGCAGCGTGGGACTAGCCGATACGCAGTATTTT. It codes for CASSVGLADTQYF.

The V gene is TRBV4-1, the J gene TRBJ2-3, with TRBD1 identical over 7 bases. Per germline, CDR1 MGHRA and CDR2 YSYEKL. This CDR3 is built from 14 residues. V trimming: 6 bases; J trimming: 4 bases; junction bases outside the gene matches: 7. CDR3 bases: TGCGCCAGCAGTCCTACAGGGGTCCCAGATACGCAGTATTTT. This translates into CASSPTGVPDTQYF.

The chain links TRBV28 to TRBJ1-1, with unresolved D. The CDR3 is made up of 12 amino acids. V shed 7 bases and J shed 0 bases, with 6 bases lying between them. In germline, CDR1 is MDHEN, CDR2 SYDVKM. The CDR3 DNA is TGTGCCAGCAACCAGATGAACACTGAAGCTTTCTTT. Translating it yields CASNQMNTEAFF.

This clonotype is a singleton in its sample. A junction boundary mismatches the germline segment, possibly from a read error. This chain joins TRBV20-1 and TRBJ2-4, with D uncertain. Germline V CDR1 and CDR2: DFQATT, SNEGSKA (reference sequence). The CDR3 loop spans 13 amino acids. Here the CDR3 DNA reads TGCAGTGCTAGAGAGGGTACCAAACACATTCAGTACTTC. Its protein is CSAREGTKHIQYF.